These T cell receptor beta chains were read from a single sample in a study of blood T cell repertoires in COVID-19. Profiling relied on immunoSEQ multiplex PCR, and the TCRdb table lists in-frame clones only, not all of them. The data contain about 230,000 clones, approximately 91% of them seen just once; the ten biggest clones take up roughly 2.6%. The sample was peripheral blood. Receptor source: a woman aged 55-69 years with acute or convalescent COVID-19. The conserved cysteine and the conserved F or W are not part of the CDR3 here. Fields, in order: J gene, V gene, CDR3 length, CDR3 protein.

TRBJ1-5 TRBV4-1 14 ASSHTGQISNQPQH
TRBJ1-4 TRBV12-3/TRBV12-4 11 ASSFQGVWKLF
TRBJ2-2 TRBV9 14 ASSVGYRGNTGELF
TRBJ2-5 TRBV25-1 12 ASSSTSGEETQY
TRBJ2-1 TRBV5-4 12 ASSLFGIEGEQF
TRBJ1-1 TRBV29-1 12 SVWTGRESTEAF
TRBJ1-4 TRBV6-2/TRBV6-3 15 ASSYIVQGTIYEKLF
TRBJ1-2 TRBV9 13 ASSVDDREFRGYT
TRBJ2-7 TRBV7-2 15 ASSLNTGRGSSYEQY
TRBJ2-7 TRBV30 12 AWSVRGDGYEQY
TRBJ1-4 TRBV5-1 11 ASSSGTDEKLF
TRBJ1-1 TRBV5-4 11 ASSSGGRTEAF
TRBJ1-2 TRBV5-1 12 ASSSGGADYGYT
TRBJ2-7 TRBV6-2/TRBV6-3 15 ASSKGGVWSGTNEQY
TRBJ1-6 TRBV3-1/TRBV3-2 13 ASSCPWTKNSPLH
TRBJ1-1 TRBV7-3 16 ASSLNAGGVKLDTEAF
TRBJ2-5 TRBV19 13 ASSIRDRVPETQY
TRBJ1-4 TRBV6-5 10 ASSYDRGKLF
TRBJ2-3 TRBV5-1 13 ASTVGGTAGDTQY
TRBJ1-5 TRBV19 13 ASRRMTGSNQPQH
TRBJ1-2 TRBV6-6 13 ASSYSQQAGIGYT
TRBJ1-2 TRBV6-1 14 ASSEREGGPRYGYT
TRBJ2-7 TRBV10-3 12 AIMGTSGSYEQY
TRBJ1-1 TRBV9 11 ASSVASNTEAF
TRBJ2-2 TRBV2 13 ASSRLAVNTGELF
TRBJ2-7 TRBV7-2 15 ASSIYARTSGNYEQY
TRBJ2-1 TRBV4-1 14 ASSQPRDIAYNEQF
TRBJ1-2 TRBV30 11 AWVGEETGPYT
TRBJ1-4 TRBV7-2 12 ASSFRARNEKLF
TRBJ2-7 TRBV30 9 ACLRGTMGY
TRBJ2-1 TRBV11-3 12 ASSLWGRECEQF
TRBJ2-2 TRBV7-2 13 ASSPDRGRAGELF
TRBJ2-1 TRBV9 14 ASSILRTSGYNEQF
TRBJ1-2 TRBV6-1 13 ASSEAYLGLYGYT
TRBJ1-5 TRBV6-6 14 ASGSIPTGLNQPQH
TRBJ2-3 TRBV10-3 11 AISGNYGDTQY
TRBJ1-2 TRBV9 14 ASPTTQHRGTYGYT
TRBJ2-1 TRBV5-1 14 ASSQSRTSGYNEQF
TRBJ2-4 TRBV28 11 ASSPGQKNIQY
TRBJ2-6 TRBV28 14 ASSQPDLTGANVLT
TRBJ2-6 TRBV6-5 13 ASSYYESGRDVLT
TRBJ1-5 TRBV6-5 13 ASRTDSSLNQPQH
TRBJ2-7 TRBV14 13 ASSQRQGLSYEQY
TRBJ2-6 TRBV5-1 18 ASSRGSGTRKRSGANVLT
TRBJ2-2 TRBV12-3/TRBV12-4 11 ASSPEATGELF
TRBJ2-7 TRBV5-6 12 ASSWTGTPYEQY
TRBJ1-3 TRBV11-2 14 ASSPNLAGTVYTIY
TRBJ2-2 TRBV19 14 ASTPGLAGNTGELF
TRBJ1-2 TRBV7-2 14 ASSARPGTGGYGYT
TRBJ1-1 TRBV18 11 ASGDRGSTEAF
TRBJ1-3 TRBV7-2 13 ASSLVGPSGNTIY
TRBJ1-1 TRBV10-2 13 ASSGSRQGGTEAF
TRBJ2-3 TRBV5-6 14 ASSSTGTASTDTQY
TRBJ2-2 TRBV19 11 ASSAQGSGELF
TRBJ1-2 TRBV7-3 12 ASSPQGAQGGYT
TRBJ1-6 TRBV27 15 ASTKMGGISYNSPLH
TRBJ2-3 TRBV11-2 11 ASSLDIADTQY
TRBJ2-7 TRBV7-2 14 ASSLGRRASSYEQY
TRBJ1-2 TRBV6-5 8 ASTQGGKT
TRBJ1-6 TRBV6-5 13 ASSRQTRDNSPLH